These 7 T cell receptor beta chains came from one sample sequenced in a study of T cell responses to AZD1222 COVID-19 vaccine. Repertoires were generated with immunoSEQ multiplex PCR, while TCRdb's copy carries only in-frame clones and drops some. The sample lists under 150,000 clones; roughly 93% were seen once. The source material was peripheral blood, sampled 28 days after the second AZD1222 dose. The receptors derive from an adult who received the AZD1222 COVID-19 vaccine.

The chain is built from TRBV11-2 and TRBJ1-1; D gene ambiguous. The CDR3 spans 11 residues. Per the germline V gene, CDR1 is SGHAT and CDR2 is FQNNGV. Trimming removed 6 bases at V and 11 bases at J, with 13 bases between. The CDR3 protein is CASSSSPSAFF. CDR3 nucleotides: TGTGCCAGCAGTTCCTCTCCGAGCGCTTTCTTT.

This chain connects TRBV5-4 to TRBJ1-2, with D maybe TRBD1 (5 bases). The germline gives CDR1 SGHNT, CDR2 YYREEE (reference sequence). This CDR3 contains 13 residues. Written as DNA, the CDR3 is TGTGCAAGCGGGGCAGGGTCCTCCTATGGCTACACCTTC. This sequence encodes CASGAGSSYGYTF. Full variable domain (outside the CDR3, taken from reference TRBV5-4 and TRBJ1-2): ETGVTQSPTHLIKTRGQQVTLRCSSQSGHNTVSWYQQALGQGPQFIFQYYREEENGRGNFPPRFSGLQFPNYSSELNVNALELDDSALYLCASGAGSSYGYTFGSGTRLTVV.

The chain is built from TRBV7-2 and TRBJ1-2, with a weak D call TRBD1 (6 bases). Trimming stripped 2 bases from V and 4 bases from J, with 14 bases between. Germline lookup yields CDR1 SGHTA and CDR2 FQGNSA. The CDR3 consists of 15 residues. In nucleotides, the CDR3 is TGTGCCAGCAGCTTACCAGGGGCGGGGAGCTATGGCTACACCTTC. Its protein product is CASSLPGAGSYGYTF.

The V call is TRBV10-3, the J call TRBJ1-4; D may be TRBD1 (5 bases). V lost 8 bases, J lost 4 bases, and 17 bases lay in between. This CDR3 is 15 amino acids long. Germline CDR1 and CDR2: ENHRY and SYGVKD. The DNA of the CDR3 is TGTGCCATCCGGGACCCTGGTTTATATAATGAAAAACTGTTTTTT. It codes for CAIRDPGLYNEKLFF.

The J gene is TRBJ1-5, the V gene TRBV29-1; D remains unclear. Between the trimmed V and J ends, which lost 7 bases and 3 bases, there was a span of 13 bases. Germline V gene sequence: CDR1 SQVTM, CDR2 ANQGSEA. CDR3 length: 13 amino acids. The CDR3: CSALSGFNQPQHF. The CDR3 region has the DNA TGCAGCGCATTAAGTGGTTTCAATCAGCCCCAGCATTTT.

The chain couples TRBV2 to TRBJ2-2; 8 nucleotides line up with TRBD2. Germline CDR1 and CDR2: SNHLY and FYNNEI. The V segment lost 5 bases and the J segment 6 bases; nucleotides outside the gene matches: 11. The CDR3 consists of 16 residues. CDR3 in amino acids: CASSSPGTSTSGELFF. The CDR3 DNA sequence: TGTGCCAGCAGTTCTCCCGGGACTAGTACTTCCGGGGAGCTGTTTTTT.

The gene calls are TRBV28 and TRBJ1-6; no clear D gene. V was cut by 4 bases and J by 5 bases, with 12 bases left in between. The CDR3 contains 15 residues. The germline CDR1 and CDR2 sequences are MDHEN and SYDVKM. The CDR3 bases are TGTGCCAGCAGTTCGGGGAGGGTGGATAATTCACCCCTCCACTTT. This encodes CASSSGRVDNSPLHF.